These T cell receptor beta chains were read from a single sample in a study of cytomegalovirus exposure and HLA in healthy donors. The assay was immunoSEQ multiplex PCR, and TCRdb's table has in-frame clones only and misses some. The profile covers about 82,000 clones, with about 77% appearing a single time and 3.3% taken by the ten largest. Source material: PBMCs. The receptors here all came from a man between 45 and 60 years old in good health and CMV-seronegative. Both conserved end residues are part of each CDR3. D genes are given only for firm matches. Where a row states a size, it is once, few, many or the class of an expanded clone; other rows omit it.

j_gene: TRBJ2-7
abundance: NA
d_gene: NA
v_gene: TRBV2
CDR3aa: CASSKRSYEQYF
CDR3nt: TGTGCCAGCAGTAAGAGGAGCTACGAGCAGTACTTC

j_gene: TRBJ1-1
abundance: NA
d_gene: NA
v_gene: TRBV5-1
CDR3aa: CASSLAQGPTEAFF
CDR3nt: TGCGCCAGCAGCTTGGCACAGGGTCCCACTGAAGCTTTCTTT

j_gene: TRBJ2-2
abundance: NA
d_gene: NA
v_gene: TRBV10-3
CDR3aa: CAITVLGTGELFF
CDR3nt: TGTGCCATTACCGTCCTCGGCACCGGGGAGCTGTTTTTT

j_gene: TRBJ2-1
abundance: NA
d_gene: NA
v_gene: TRBV5-4
CDR3aa: CASSLPSKPYNEQFF
CDR3nt: TGTGCCAGCAGCTTACCCTCTAAGCCCTACAATGAGCAGTTCTTC

j_gene: TRBJ2-5
abundance: NA
d_gene: NA
v_gene: TRBV4-1
CDR3aa: CASSRTLDTDQYF
CDR3nt: TGCGCCAGCAGCCGGACATTAGACACGGACCAGTACTTC

j_gene: TRBJ2-2
abundance: NA
d_gene: NA
v_gene: TRBV4-2
CDR3aa: CASSHVSNTGELFF
CDR3nt: TGTGCCAGCAGCCACGTCTCTAACACCGGGGAGCTGTTTTTT

j_gene: TRBJ1-5
abundance: NA
d_gene: NA
v_gene: TRBV5-6
CDR3aa: CASSRRAGVLRQPQHF
CDR3nt: TGTGCCAGCAGCCGCCGGGCAGGGGTGCTAAGGCAGCCCCAGCATTTT

j_gene: TRBJ2-7
abundance: NA
d_gene: NA
v_gene: TRBV6-1
CDR3aa: CASSESGTGIYEQYF
CDR3nt: TGTGCCAGCAGTGAAAGCGGGACAGGCATCTACGAGCAGTACTTC

j_gene: TRBJ1-4
abundance: NA
d_gene: TRBD1
v_gene: TRBV4-1
CDR3aa: CASSRQGAFNEKLFF
CDR3nt: TGCGCCAGCAGCCGTCAGGGGGCCTTTAATGAAAAACTGTTTTTT

j_gene: TRBJ2-7
abundance: NA
d_gene: NA
v_gene: TRBV10-2
CDR3aa: CASSATGTVSSYEQYF
CDR3nt: TGCGCCAGCAGTGCTACCGGGACTGTGAGCTCCTACGAGCAGTACTTC

j_gene: TRBJ1-1
abundance: NA
d_gene: NA
v_gene: TRBV7-2
CDR3aa: CASSYPGGWTGAFF
CDR3nt: TGTGCCAGCAGTTACCCGGGGGGATGGACGGGGGCTTTCTTT

j_gene: TRBJ2-1
abundance: NA
d_gene: TRBD1
v_gene: TRBV10-1
CDR3aa: CASGTATANEQFF
CDR3nt: TGCGCCAGCGGGACAGCGACGGCCAATGAGCAGTTCTTC

j_gene: TRBJ2-2
abundance: NA
d_gene: NA
v_gene: TRBV5-1
CDR3aa: CASSFGGQNTGELFF
CDR3nt: TGCGCCAGCAGCTTTGGGGGACAGAACACCGGGGAGCTGTTTTTT

j_gene: TRBJ2-7
abundance: NA
d_gene: TRBD1
v_gene: TRBV7-8
CDR3aa: CASSSTGDTYEQYF
CDR3nt: TGTGCCAGCAGCTCGACAGGGGACACCTACGAGCAGTACTTC

j_gene: TRBJ2-1
abundance: NA
d_gene: TRBD2
v_gene: TRBV5-1
CDR3aa: CASSLLSGGYNEQFF
CDR3nt: TGCGCCAGCAGCTTGTTGAGCGGGGGGTACAATGAGCAGTTCTTC

j_gene: TRBJ2-3
abundance: NA
d_gene: TRBD2
v_gene: TRBV11-2
CDR3aa: CASSLVPAGGVDTQYF
CDR3nt: TGTGCCAGCAGCTTAGTGCCAGCGGGGGGAGTTGATACGCAGTATTTT

j_gene: TRBJ1-3
abundance: NA
d_gene: NA
v_gene: TRBV30
CDR3aa: CAWSVRASGFSGNTIYF
CDR3nt: TGTGCCTGGAGTGTAAGGGCGTCGGGGTTCTCTGGAAACACCATATATTTT

j_gene: TRBJ2-7
abundance: few
d_gene: NA
v_gene: TRBV12-5
CDR3aa: CASGLGQVTSEQYF
CDR3nt: TGTGCTAGTGGTTTGGGACAGGTCACCAGCGAGCAGTACTTC

j_gene: TRBJ1-2
abundance: NA
d_gene: TRBD1
v_gene: TRBV28
CDR3aa: CAGADRGYGYTF
CDR3nt: TGTGCCGGAGCCGACAGGGGATATGGCTACACCTTC

j_gene: TRBJ1-2
abundance: NA
d_gene: NA
v_gene: TRBV10-3
CDR3aa: CAISAKSGDGGYTF
CDR3nt: TGTGCCATCAGTGCGAAGAGTGGCGACGGGGGCTACACCTTC

j_gene: TRBJ2-7
abundance: NA
d_gene: NA
v_gene: TRBV7-2
CDR3aa: CASSLVPPTGEQYF
CDR3nt: TGTGCCAGCAGCTTAGTCCCACCGACAGGCGAGCAGTACTTC

j_gene: TRBJ2-1
abundance: NA
d_gene: NA
v_gene: TRBV7-9
CDR3aa: CASSRGTGEQFF
CDR3nt: TGTGCCAGCAGCCGGGGGACGGGTGAGCAGTTCTTC

j_gene: TRBJ2-4
abundance: NA
d_gene: TRBD2
v_gene: TRBV7-2
CDR3aa: CASPVAGDIQYF
CDR3nt: TGTGCCAGCCCCGTGGCGGGGGACATTCAGTACTTC

j_gene: TRBJ2-5
abundance: NA
d_gene: TRBD1
v_gene: TRBV5-6
CDR3aa: CASSPERGTEETQYF
CDR3nt: TGTGCCAGCAGCCCAGAGAGGGGGACAGAAGAGACCCAGTACTTC

j_gene: TRBJ2-3
abundance: once
d_gene: NA
v_gene: TRBV2
CDR3aa: CASTTRGRDTQYF
CDR3nt: TGTGCCAGCACAACGCGGGGGCGGGATACGCAGTATTTT

j_gene: TRBJ1-1
abundance: NA
d_gene: TRBD1
v_gene: TRBV9
CDR3aa: CASSPTTGWDTEAFF
CDR3nt: TGTGCCAGCAGCCCTACGACAGGGTGGGACACTGAAGCTTTCTTT

j_gene: TRBJ1-2
abundance: NA
d_gene: NA
v_gene: TRBV15
CDR3aa: CATSREGERPDGGYTF
CDR3nt: TGTGCCACCAGCAGAGAGGGAGAACGGCCCGATGGCGGCTACACCTTC

j_gene: TRBJ2-1
abundance: once
d_gene: NA
v_gene: TRBV9
CDR3aa: CASSVGWAGINEQFF
CDR3nt: TGTGCCAGCAGCGTAGGGTGGGCGGGTATCAATGAGCAGTTCTTC

j_gene: TRBJ2-1
abundance: NA
d_gene: TRBD1
v_gene: TRBV9
CDR3aa: CASSLDRGVNNEQFF
CDR3nt: TGTGCCAGCAGCCTTGACAGGGGCGTAAACAATGAGCAGTTCTTC

j_gene: TRBJ1-1
abundance: NA
d_gene: TRBD1
v_gene: TRBV7-9
CDR3aa: CSSSIGQVATEAFF
CDR3nt: TGTTCCAGCAGCATTGGACAGGTCGCCACTGAAGCTTTCTTT

j_gene: TRBJ2-4
abundance: NA
d_gene: NA
v_gene: TRBV10-3
CDR3aa: CAISAGDESAVGDIQYF
CDR3nt: TGTGCCATCAGTGCGGGGGACGAGTCGGCTGTCGGGGACATTCAGTACTTC

j_gene: TRBJ2-1
abundance: NA
d_gene: TRBD1
v_gene: TRBV7-9
CDR3aa: CASSFDRGVQFF
CDR3nt: TGTGCCAGCAGCTTCGACAGGGGGGTTCAGTTCTTC

j_gene: TRBJ2-7
abundance: many
d_gene: TRBD1
v_gene: TRBV7-9
CDR3aa: CASSSPGTGSYEQYF
CDR3nt: TGTGCCAGCAGCTCACCCGGGACAGGTTCCTACGAGCAGTACTTC

j_gene: TRBJ2-3
abundance: few
d_gene: NA
v_gene: TRBV7-2
CDR3aa: CASSLKAAATDTQYF
CDR3nt: TGTGCCAGCAGCTTAAAAGCGGCTGCCACAGATACGCAGTATTTT

j_gene: TRBJ1-5
abundance: NA
d_gene: NA
v_gene: TRBV6-6
CDR3aa: CASTPLDSFPQHF
CDR3nt: TGTGCCAGCACTCCACTGGACAGCTTCCCCCAGCATTTT

j_gene: TRBJ1-2
abundance: NA
d_gene: NA
v_gene: TRBV18
CDR3aa: CASSPGEVAYGYTF
CDR3nt: TGTGCCAGCTCACCGGGGGAGGTGGCCTATGGCTACACCTTC

j_gene: TRBJ2-2
abundance: NA
d_gene: NA
v_gene: TRBV11-2
CDR3aa: CASSPDRKTGELFF
CDR3nt: TGTGCCAGCAGTCCCGACAGGAAGACCGGGGAGCTGTTTTTT

j_gene: TRBJ2-1
abundance: few
d_gene: TRBD2
v_gene: TRBV5-4
CDR3aa: CASSRQRGGWDEQFF
CDR3nt: TGTGCCAGCAGCCGCCAGCGGGGGGGCTGGGATGAGCAGTTCTTC

j_gene: TRBJ2-3
abundance: few
d_gene: TRBD2
v_gene: TRBV28
CDR3aa: CASSLAGVSTDTQYF
CDR3nt: TGTGCCAGCAGTTTGGCGGGGGTAAGCACAGATACGCAGTATTTT

j_gene: TRBJ2-1
abundance: NA
d_gene: TRBD2
v_gene: TRBV9
CDR3aa: CASSVSGLAGGQNEQFF
CDR3nt: TGTGCCAGCAGCGTATCGGGACTAGCGGGGGGGCAAAATGAGCAGTTCTTC

j_gene: TRBJ1-1
abundance: NA
d_gene: NA
v_gene: TRBV6-5
CDR3aa: CASSISGGGTFF
CDR3nt: TGTGCCAGCAGTATCTCGGGGGGTGGGACTTTCTTT

j_gene: TRBJ2-1
abundance: NA
d_gene: TRBD2
v_gene: TRBV9
CDR3aa: CASSVASGGAGEQFF
CDR3nt: TGTGCCAGCAGCGTGGCTAGCGGGGGGGCCGGTGAGCAGTTCTTC

j_gene: TRBJ2-3
abundance: once
d_gene: NA
v_gene: TRBV10-3
CDR3aa: CAISESNSATDTQYF
CDR3nt: TGTGCCATCAGTGAGTCGAACAGTGCCACAGATACGCAGTATTTT

j_gene: TRBJ2-7
abundance: NA
d_gene: NA
v_gene: TRBV5-1
CDR3aa: CASSRTASYEQYF
CDR3nt: TGCGCCAGCAGTAGGACAGCCTCCTACGAGCAGTACTTC

j_gene: TRBJ1-1
abundance: NA
d_gene: NA
v_gene: TRBV18
CDR3aa: CASSPGPRNTEAFF
CDR3nt: TGTGCCAGCTCCCCTGGGCCGAGGAACACTGAAGCTTTCTTT